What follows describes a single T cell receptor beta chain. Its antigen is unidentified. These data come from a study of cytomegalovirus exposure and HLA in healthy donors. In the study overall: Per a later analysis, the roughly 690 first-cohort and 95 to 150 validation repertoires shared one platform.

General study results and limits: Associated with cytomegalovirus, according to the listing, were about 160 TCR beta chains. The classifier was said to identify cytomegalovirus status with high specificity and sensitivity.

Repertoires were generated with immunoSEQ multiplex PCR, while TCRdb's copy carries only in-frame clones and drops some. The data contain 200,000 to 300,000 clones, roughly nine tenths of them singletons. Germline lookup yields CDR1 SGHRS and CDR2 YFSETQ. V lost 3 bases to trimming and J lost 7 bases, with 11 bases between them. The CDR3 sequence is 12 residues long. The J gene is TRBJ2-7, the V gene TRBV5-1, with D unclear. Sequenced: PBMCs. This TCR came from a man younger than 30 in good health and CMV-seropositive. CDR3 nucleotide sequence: TGCGCCAGCAGCTCCCATGCGGAGGAGCAGTACTTC. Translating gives CASSSHAEEQYF.